Below, 25 T cell receptor beta chains from the same sample are listed, as sequenced in a study of PD-1 blockade in classical Hodgkin lymphoma. After autologous stem cell transplantation all patients relapsed, and prior brentuximab vedotin exposure differed between cohorts. Only in-frame clones appear in the TCRdb table, and some are missing; sequencing was by immunoSEQ multiplex PCR. The top ten hold 12% of the sample, which has just over 60,000 clones, approximately 88% seen once. The specimen was peripheral blood mononuclear cells (PBMCs), collected at baseline. The receptors originated from a human donor with classical Hodgkin lymphoma.

To note about this clone: The junction departs from the called germline gene at one end, perhaps through a read error. The V call is TRBV29-1, the J call TRBJ2-3, with 9 bases aligning to TRBD2. CDR1 SQVTM and CDR2 ANQGSEA come from the germline V gene. This CDR3 spans 15 amino acids. DNA of the CDR3: TGCAGCGTTGAAGGCGCGGGGGGGTTCACAGGTACGCAGTATTTT. It encodes CSVEGAGGFTGTQYF.

The V gene is TRBV2, the J gene TRBJ1-5; D is unclear. V was pared by 7 bases and J by 0 bases, with 10 bases between. The CDR3 length is 14 residues. CDR1 and CDR2 (germline): SNHLY, FYNNEI. CDR3 bases: TGTGCCAGCAAATCAGAGGATAGCAATCAGCCCCAGCATTTT. Amino acid sequence: CASKSEDSNQPQHF.

The V and J genes are TRBV25-1 and TRBJ2-7; the D is unclear. With 5 bases removed from V and 3 bases from J, the gap between germline ends came to 8 bases. The CDR3 runs to 12 residues. The germline V gene has CDR1 MGHDK and CDR2 SYGVNS. This chain's CDR3 is CASSRGYYEQYF. The CDR3 DNA is TGTGCCAGCAGTCGCGGATACTACGAGCAGTACTTC.

DNA for the CDR3: TGTGCCAGCAGAGGCGGGGGATTTGGCTATGGCTACACCTTC. The encoded protein is CASRGGGFGYGYTF. The chain couples TRBV11-2 to TRBJ1-2; weak D call: TRBD1 (5 bases). Germline CDR1 is SGHAT and CDR2 is FQNNGV. V shed 6 bases and J shed 4 bases, with 15 bases lying between them. The CDR3 extends over 14 amino acids.

V is TRBV5-8 and J is TRBJ1-2; 7 bases are shared with TRBD1. This CDR3 comprises 15 residues. The V segment lost 2 bases and the J segment 1 base; nucleotides outside the gene matches: 5. Germline CDR1 is SGHTS and CDR2 is YDEGEE. CDR3 DNA: TGTGCCAGCAGCTTCCGACAGGGTATTAACTATGGCTACACCTTC. It yields the protein CASSFRQGINYGYTF.

The chain has TRBV9 and TRBJ1-1; 8 bases align to TRBD1. The CDR3 runs 14 residues. V shed 4 bases and J 5 bases; nucleotides not matched to a gene: 7. Germline V CDR1 and CDR2: SGDLS, YYNGEE. For the CDR3, the DNA is TGTGCCAGCAGCCTCAGGACAGGGCTTACTGAAGCTTTCTTT. This translates into CASSLRTGLTEAFF.

The rearrangement links TRBV7-2 to TRBJ1-2, with D maybe TRBD1 (5 bases). CDR3 length equals 13 residues. Trimming cost V 5 bases and J 5 bases, with 12 bases left between them. Germline values: CDR1 SGHTA, CDR2 FQGNSA. This CDR3 is CASSIQESYGYTF. CDR3 DNA sequence: TGTGCCAGCAGCATACAGGAAAGTTATGGCTACACCTTC.

This clone was seen only once. This chain joins TRBV6-1 and TRBJ2-7; D unclear. Trimming stripped 5 bases from V and 3 bases from J, with 11 bases between. Per the germline V gene, CDR1 is MNHNS and CDR2 is SASEGT. There are 13 residues in the CDR3. The CDR3 sequence: CASSLDDLYEQYF. CDR3 nucleotides: TGTGCCAGCAGTTTGGATGACCTCTACGAGCAGTACTTC.

The chain combines TRBV18 with TRBJ2-1; TRBD2 might be the D (5 bases). The V end was cut by 2 bases, the J end by 9 bases, with 14 bases between. This CDR3 is built from 14 residues. Germline values: CDR1 KGHSH, CDR2 LQKENI. The CDR3 DNA reads TGTGCCAGCTCACCAATTAGAGGGAGTCTTGAGCAGTTCTTC. Its translation is CASSPIRGSLEQFF.

The chain links TRBV28 to TRBJ1-3; possible D gene TRBD1, 5 bases. The CDR3 consists of 14 residues. Trimming removed 2 bases at V and 4 bases at J, with 9 bases between. Germline assignment: CDR1 MDHEN and CDR2 SYDVKM. CDR3 amino acids: CASSLEGLGNTIYF. CDR3 coding DNA: TGTGCCAGCAGTTTAGAGGGGCTAGGAAACACCATATATTTT.

The V call is TRBV15, the J call TRBJ1-4, with D unresolved. The CDR3 runs to 15 residues. V lost 0 bases, J lost 2 bases, and 7 bases lay in between. CDR1 and CDR2 from the germline V gene are LNHNV and YYDKDF (reference sequence). CDR3 in DNA: TGTGCCACCAGCAGAGAAGGGCGGACTAATGAAAAACTGTTTTTT. It codes for CATSREGRTNEKLFF.

V usage is TRBV29-1 and J usage is TRBJ2-1, with 11 bases identical to TRBD1. CDR3 size: 15 residues. Looked up from germline, CDR1 is SQVTM and CDR2 is ANQGSEA. V shed 3 bases, J shed 6 bases, and the junction held 7 bases outside the gene matches. For the CDR3, the DNA is TGCAGCGTTGAGACGTCCGGGACAGGGGGCAATGAGCAGTTCTTC. It translates to CSVETSGTGGNEQFF.

The J gene is TRBJ2-3, the V gene TRBV9; a weak D match, TRBD1 (5 bases). CDR3 size: 16 residues. V shed 0 bases and J shed 1 base, with 12 bases lying between them. Germline V lookup: CDR1 SGDLS, CDR2 YYNGEE. The CDR3 sequence: CASSVDQGKGTDTQYF. In nucleotides, the CDR3 is TGTGCCAGCAGCGTAGATCAGGGTAAGGGCACAGATACGCAGTATTTT.

The chain carries TRBV30 and TRBJ1-1; unclear D gene. V was trimmed by 2 bases and J by 4 bases, leaving 8 bases between them. Germline values: CDR1 GTSNPN, CDR2 SVGIG (reference sequence). The length of the CDR3 is 12 residues. The CDR3 DNA follows: TGTGCCTGGAGTACTAAGGGCACTGAAGCTTTCTTT. It yields the protein CAWSTKGTEAFF.

This clone appeared a single time. V gene TRBV27 combines with J gene TRBJ2-6; TRBD2 aligns across 11 bases. Trimming cost V 5 bases and J 0 bases; bases outside gene matches: 3. The CDR3 has 17 residues. Germline CDR1 is MNHEY and CDR2 is SMNVEV (reference sequence). The CDR3 protein is CASSTSGGTSGANVLTF. As DNA, the CDR3 is TGTGCCAGCAGTACTAGCGGGGGTACCTCTGGGGCCAACGTCCTGACTTTC.

The rearrangement uses TRBV30 and TRBJ2-5, with D perhaps TRBD2 (5 bases). Germline CDR1 and CDR2: GTSNPN and SVGIG (reference sequence). The ends were cut back, 4 bases at V and 0 bases at J, with 15 bases in the middle. The CDR3 has 15 amino acids. The CDR3 here is CAWKSGLADQETQYF. The CDR3 bases are TGTGCCTGGAAGTCCGGCCTAGCTGACCAAGAGACCCAGTACTTC.

This chain links TRBV7-2 with TRBJ2-1; 7 positions agree with TRBD1. V shed 6 bases, J shed 6 bases, and the junction held 5 bases outside the gene matches. Germline V gives CDR1 SGHTA, CDR2 FQGNSA. The CDR3 is 13 residues long. The CDR3 DNA reads as TGTGCCAGCAGGGAGCGGACAGGCAATGAGCAGTTCTTC. It is translated as CASRERTGNEQFF.

This sequence joins TRBV11-2 and TRBJ2-1, with 7 nucleotides matching TRBD2. This CDR3 region has 13 residues. Looked up from germline, CDR1 is SGHAT and CDR2 is FQNNGV. V was clipped by 0 bases and J by 9 bases; unmatched bases: 2. The CDR3 spells CASSLDREGEQFF. The CDR3 DNA sequence: TGTGCCAGCAGCTTAGACAGGGAGGGTGAGCAGTTCTTC.

This clone was counted once. The genes are TRBV7-2 and TRBJ1-2; D unclear. Per germline, CDR1 SGHTA and CDR2 FQGNSA. This CDR3 spans 17 amino acids. V was shortened by 0 bases and J by 0 bases, with 14 bases between the two germline ends. The CDR3 here is CASSLAAPGSTNYGYTF. The CDR3, as DNA: TGTGCCAGCAGCTTAGCAGCGCCCGGGTCCACTAACTATGGCTACACCTTC.

The chain links TRBV28 to TRBJ1-1; D is uncertain. V shed 5 bases and J shed 0 bases, with 13 bases lying between them. CDR3 length: 15 residues. Germline values: CDR1 MDHEN, CDR2 SYDVKM. The CDR3 protein is CASSPPGRLNTEAFF. DNA for the CDR3: TGTGCCAGCAGTCCGCCCGGACGGCTGAACACTGAAGCTTTCTTT.

The chain joins TRBV6-5 to TRBJ2-4; D not resolved. Trimming stripped 0 bases from V and 9 bases from J, with 9 bases between. The germline V gene has CDR1 MNHEY and CDR2 SVGAGI. This CDR3 region has 13 residues. The CDR3 nucleotides are TGTGCCAGCAGTTACTCCAGGACCGTCATTCAGTACTTC. Its protein is CASSYSRTVIQYF.

This chain joins TRBV9 and TRBJ2-7; the match to TRBD2 covers 12 bases. J gave up 0 bases and V 0 bases, and 4 bases lay outside the gene matches. Germline assignment: CDR1 SGDLS and CDR2 YYNGEE. CDR3 length: 17 amino acids. The CDR3 DNA follows: TGTGCCAGCAGCGTAGGTCTAGCGGGGGGGAACTCCTACGAGCAGTACTTC. Its protein is CASSVGLAGGNSYEQYF.

The rearrangement joins TRBV27 to TRBJ2-7; possibly TRBD1 for D (6 bases). The CDR3 is 15 amino acids. Germline V gene lookup returns CDR1 MNHEY and CDR2 SMNVEV (reference sequence). V lost 8 bases and J lost 3, with 20 bases in between. The DNA of the CDR3 is TGTGCCAGCGGCAAAACCGGGACAATCCACTACGAGCAGTACTTC. Amino acids: CASGKTGTIHYEQYF.

This chain joins TRBV27 and TRBJ2-3; 12 positions agree with TRBD2. Germline V gives CDR1 MNHEY, CDR2 SMNVEV (reference sequence). The ends lost 4 bases at V and 2 bases at J; junction bases unmatched: 4. The CDR3 is 16 residues long. The CDR3 DNA is TGTGCCAGCAGTTCGACTAGCGGGGGAGTCACAGATACGCAGTATTTT. Its translation: CASSSTSGGVTDTQYF.

The chain has TRBV11-2 and TRBJ1-4; 7 bases fit TRBD1. The V gene end was trimmed by 5 bases and the J gene end by 6 bases; junction bases not matched to a gene: 9. Germline CDR1 reads SGHAT; CDR2 reads FQNNGV. This CDR3 comprises 15 residues. Written as DNA, the CDR3 is TGTGCCAGCAGCACCTGGGACAGCGCGGATGAAAAACTGTTTTTT. Its protein product is CASSTWDSADEKLFF.